This TCR beta chain was sequenced in a study of T cell repertoires in cytomegalovirus infection. Study results and caveats: Across the ex vivo response, the dominant clonotypes were HLA-C-restricted CMV-specific TCR beta clonotypes.

Of note for this clonotype: The antigen remains unidentified.

TCRdb reanalysed the reads using MiXCR and keeps one entry per CDR3 protein. Of 750,000 to 900,000 distinct CDR3 sequences listed, 29% were seen once; the top ten hold around 14%. This sequence was found in a human donor in good health (CMV status not recorded). Some clones in this sample may be carry-over from other donors' samples. The sequencing here drew on cultured CD8+ T cells from PBMCs, taken from culture after CMV antigen stimulation.

The CDR3 nucleotides read TGTGCCAGCAGTTATGTGGCTGGGGAGCCCCAGCATTTT. It translates to CASSYVAGEPQHF. This rearrangement joins TRBV6-2 or TRBV6-3 to TRBJ1-5; D remains unclear. The CDR3 length is 13 residues. Trimming shortened V by 3 bases and J by 8 bases, and 11 bases separated the two germline ends. CDR1 is MNHEY, CDR2 SVGEGT, per germline.